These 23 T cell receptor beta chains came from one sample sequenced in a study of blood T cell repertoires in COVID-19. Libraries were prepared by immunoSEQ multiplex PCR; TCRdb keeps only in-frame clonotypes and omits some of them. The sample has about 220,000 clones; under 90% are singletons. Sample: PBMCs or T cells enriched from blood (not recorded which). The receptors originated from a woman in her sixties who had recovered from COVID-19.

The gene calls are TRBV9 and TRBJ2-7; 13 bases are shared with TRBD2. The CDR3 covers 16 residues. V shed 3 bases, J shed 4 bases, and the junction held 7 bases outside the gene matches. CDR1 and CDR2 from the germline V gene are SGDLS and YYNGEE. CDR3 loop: CASSARTSGRGYEQYF. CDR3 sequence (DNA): TGTGCCAGCAGCGCGAGGACTAGCGGGAGAGGGTACGAGCAGTACTTC.

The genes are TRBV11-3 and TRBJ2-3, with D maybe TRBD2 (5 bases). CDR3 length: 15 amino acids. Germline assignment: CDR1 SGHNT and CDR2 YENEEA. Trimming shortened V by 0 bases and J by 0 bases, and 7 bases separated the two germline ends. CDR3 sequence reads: CASSLEGRSTDTQYF. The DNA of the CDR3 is TGTGCCAGCAGCTTAGAGGGGAGAAGCACAGATACGCAGTATTTT.

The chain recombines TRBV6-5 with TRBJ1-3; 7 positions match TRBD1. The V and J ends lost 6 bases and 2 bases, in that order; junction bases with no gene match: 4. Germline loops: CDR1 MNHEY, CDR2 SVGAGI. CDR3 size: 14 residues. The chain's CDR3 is CASRTGPTGNTIYF. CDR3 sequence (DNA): TGTGCCAGCAGGACAGGGCCCACTGGAAACACCATATATTTT.

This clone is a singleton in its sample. CDR3 nucleotide sequence: TGTGCCAGCAGTGAATGGGGGGAGGGGAAGACTTATGGCTACACCTTC. Translation: CASSEWGEGKTYGYTF. The chain recombines TRBV25-1 with TRBJ1-2, with D possibly matching TRBD1 (5 bases). This CDR3 has 16 residues. V shed 1 base and J shed 5 bases, with 17 bases lying between them. Per germline, CDR1 MGHDK and CDR2 SYGVNS.

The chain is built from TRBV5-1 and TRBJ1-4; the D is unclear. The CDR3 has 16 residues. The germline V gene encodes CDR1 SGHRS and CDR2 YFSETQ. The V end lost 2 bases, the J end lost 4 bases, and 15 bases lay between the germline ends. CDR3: CASSLLRAEGNEKLFF. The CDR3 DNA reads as TGCGCCAGCAGCTTACTCCGGGCTGAGGGTAATGAAAAACTGTTTTTT.

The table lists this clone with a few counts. The CDR3 loop is CAISLLGTGTAGYTF. The CDR3 DNA is TGTGCCATCAGTCTCCTCGGGACAGGGACGGCTGGCTACACCTTC. The chain is built from TRBV10-3 and TRBJ1-2, with TRBD1 identical over 9 bases. This CDR3 comprises 15 residues. After removal of 5 bases from V and 7 bases from J, the junction contained 11 bases not matched to a gene. From germline, CDR1 is ENHRY and CDR2 SYGVKD.

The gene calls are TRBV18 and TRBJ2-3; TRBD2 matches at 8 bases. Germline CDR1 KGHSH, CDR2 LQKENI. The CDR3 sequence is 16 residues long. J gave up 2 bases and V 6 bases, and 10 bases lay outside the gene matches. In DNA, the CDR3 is TGTGCCAGCTCCAAACTAAGCGGGGGCCCCACAGATACGCAGTATTTT. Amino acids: CASSKLSGGPTDTQYF. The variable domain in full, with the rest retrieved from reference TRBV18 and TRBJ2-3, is NAGVMQNPRHLVRRRGQEARLRCSPMKGHSHVYWYRQLPEEGLKFMVYLQKENIIDESGMPKERFSAEFPKEGPSILRIQQVVRGDSAAYFCASSKLSGGPTDTQYFGPGTRLTVL.

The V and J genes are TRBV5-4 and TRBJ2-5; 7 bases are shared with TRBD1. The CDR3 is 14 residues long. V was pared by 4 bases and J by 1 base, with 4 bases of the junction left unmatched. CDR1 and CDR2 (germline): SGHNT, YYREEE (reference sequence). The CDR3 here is CASSGGQLQETQYF. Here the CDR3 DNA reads TGTGCCAGCAGCGGGGGACAGCTCCAAGAGACCCAGTACTTC.

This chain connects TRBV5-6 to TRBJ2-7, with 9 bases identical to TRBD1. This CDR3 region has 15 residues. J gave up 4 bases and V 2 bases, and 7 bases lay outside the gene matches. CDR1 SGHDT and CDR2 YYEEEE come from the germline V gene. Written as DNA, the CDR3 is TGTGCCAGCAGCTTTTTGGGACAGGGCTCTTACGAGCAGTACTTC. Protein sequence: CASSFLGQGSYEQYF.

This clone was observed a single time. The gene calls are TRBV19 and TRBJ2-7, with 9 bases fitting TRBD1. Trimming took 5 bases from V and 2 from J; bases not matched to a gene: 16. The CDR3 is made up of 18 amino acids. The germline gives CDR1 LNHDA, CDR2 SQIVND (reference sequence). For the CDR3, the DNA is TGTGCCAGTAGTCCCATCCTGGACAGGGGATGGCCGGCCTACGAGCAGTACTTC. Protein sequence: CASSPILDRGWPAYEQYF. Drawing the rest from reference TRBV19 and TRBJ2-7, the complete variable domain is DGGITQSPKYLFRKEGQNVTLSCEQNLNHDAMYWYRQDPGQGLRLIYYSQIVNDFQKGDIAEGYSVSREKKESFPLTVTSAQKNPTAFYLCASSPILDRGWPAYEQYFGPGTRLTVT.

The CDR3 region has the DNA TGTGCCAGCAGTTTGCAACTGGACTATGGCTACACCTTC. Protein product: CASSLQLDYGYTF. The chain employs TRBV2 and TRBJ1-2; no clear D. V lost 5 bases and J lost 3, with 10 bases in between. Germline V gene sequence: CDR1 SNHLY, CDR2 FYNNEI. The CDR3 length is 13 residues.

In DNA form, the CDR3 reads TGTGCCAGCAGGGCCCGGAGCGTCACTGAAGCTTTCTTT. This encodes CASRARSVTEAFF. This chain uses TRBV6-5 with TRBJ1-1, with no clear D. Looked up from germline, CDR1 is MNHEY and CDR2 is SVGAGI. Trimming left V 6 bases short and J 4 bases short, with 12 bases between. This CDR3 contains 13 residues.

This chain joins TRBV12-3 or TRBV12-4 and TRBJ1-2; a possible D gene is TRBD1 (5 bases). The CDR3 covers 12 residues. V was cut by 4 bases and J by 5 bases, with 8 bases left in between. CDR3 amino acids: CASSSGRYGYTF. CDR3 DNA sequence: TGTGCCAGCAGTTCAGGGCGTTATGGCTACACCTTC.

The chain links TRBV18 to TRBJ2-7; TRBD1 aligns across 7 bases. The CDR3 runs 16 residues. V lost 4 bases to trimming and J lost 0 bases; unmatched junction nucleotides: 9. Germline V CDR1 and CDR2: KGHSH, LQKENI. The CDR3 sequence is CASSLRPRDSSYEQYF. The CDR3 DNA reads TGTGCCAGCTCACTAAGGCCTCGGGACAGCTCCTACGAGCAGTACTTC.

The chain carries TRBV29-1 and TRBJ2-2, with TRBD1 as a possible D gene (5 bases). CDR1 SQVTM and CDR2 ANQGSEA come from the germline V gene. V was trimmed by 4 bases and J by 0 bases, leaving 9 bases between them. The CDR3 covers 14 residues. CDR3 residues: CSVGGLANTGELFF. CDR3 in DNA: TGCAGCGTTGGGGGCCTAGCGAACACCGGGGAGCTGTTTTTT.

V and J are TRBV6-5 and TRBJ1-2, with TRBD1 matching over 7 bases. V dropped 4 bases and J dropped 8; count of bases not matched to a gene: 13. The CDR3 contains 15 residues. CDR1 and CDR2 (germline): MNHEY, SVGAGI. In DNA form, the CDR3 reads TGTGCCAGCAGTTTTGACAGGGCCCAGTTGCGGGGCTACACCTTC. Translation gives CASSFDRAQLRGYTF.

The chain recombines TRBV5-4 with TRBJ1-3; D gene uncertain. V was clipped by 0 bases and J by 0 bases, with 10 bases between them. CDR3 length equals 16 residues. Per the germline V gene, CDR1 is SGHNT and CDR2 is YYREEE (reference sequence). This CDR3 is CASSLGDTNSGNTIYF. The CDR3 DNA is TGTGCCAGCAGCTTGGGTGACACCAACTCTGGAAACACCATATATTTT. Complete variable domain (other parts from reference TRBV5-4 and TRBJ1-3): ETGVTQSPTHLIKTRGQQVTLRCSSQSGHNTVSWYQQALGQGPQFIFQYYREEENGRGNFPPRFSGLQFPNYSSELNVNALELDDSALYLCASSLGDTNSGNTIYFGEGSWLTVV.

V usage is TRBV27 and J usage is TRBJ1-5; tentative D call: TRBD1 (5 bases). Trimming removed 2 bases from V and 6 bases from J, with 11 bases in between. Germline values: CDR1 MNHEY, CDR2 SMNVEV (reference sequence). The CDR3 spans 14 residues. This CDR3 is CASSLPREGQPQHF. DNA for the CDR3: TGTGCCAGCAGTTTACCCAGGGAAGGTCAGCCCCAGCATTTT.

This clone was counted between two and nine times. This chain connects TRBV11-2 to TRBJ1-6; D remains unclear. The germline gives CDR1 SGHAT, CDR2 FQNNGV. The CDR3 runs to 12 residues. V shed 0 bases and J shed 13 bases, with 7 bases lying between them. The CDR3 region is CASSLERIPLHF. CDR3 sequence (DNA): TGTGCCAGCAGCTTAGAGCGAATCCCCCTCCACTTT.

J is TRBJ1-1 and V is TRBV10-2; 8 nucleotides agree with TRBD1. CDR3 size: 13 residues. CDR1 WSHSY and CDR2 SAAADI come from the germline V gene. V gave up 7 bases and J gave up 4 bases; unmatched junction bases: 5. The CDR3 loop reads CASIPGGGTEAFF. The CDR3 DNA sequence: TGCGCCAGCATACCAGGGGGCGGCACTGAAGCTTTCTTT.

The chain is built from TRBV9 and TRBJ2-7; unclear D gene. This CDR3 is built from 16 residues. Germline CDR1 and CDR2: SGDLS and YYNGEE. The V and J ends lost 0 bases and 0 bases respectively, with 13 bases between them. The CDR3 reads CASSVGWANPSYEQYF. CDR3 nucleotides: TGTGCCAGCAGCGTAGGTTGGGCGAATCCCTCCTACGAGCAGTACTTC.

CDR3 nucleotides: TGTGCCAGCAGTTACGGAGGGACAGGGGGAGGAACCTACGAGCAGTACTTC. Translated, it gives CASSYGGTGGGTYEQYF. J is TRBJ2-7 and V is TRBV6-2 or TRBV6-3, with 11 nucleotides matching TRBD1. Per germline, CDR1 MNHEY and CDR2 SVGEGT. The CDR3 has 17 amino acids. J lost 2 bases, V lost 2 bases, and 8 bases had no gene match.

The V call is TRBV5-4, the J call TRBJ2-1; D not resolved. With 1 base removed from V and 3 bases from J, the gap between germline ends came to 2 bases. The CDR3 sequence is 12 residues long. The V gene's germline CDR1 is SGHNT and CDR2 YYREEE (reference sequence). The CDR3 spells CASSLLYNEQFF. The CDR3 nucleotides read TGTGCCAGCAGCTTGCTCTACAATGAGCAGTTCTTC.